This T cell receptor beta chain was sequenced for a study of cytomegalovirus exposure and HLA in healthy donors (dated by TCRdb to about 2017). In the study overall: An earlier analysis of approximately 640 of the donors reported 250 to 350 Gb of sequence data and around 110 million unique TCR beta sequences from roughly 200 million T cells. Among the roughly 400 genotyped donors, around 81% belonged to the genetic ancestry cluster associated with self-reported Caucasian donors. Across some 400 genotyped donors of the cohort, an average of approximately 200,000 unique TCR beta nucleotide sequences per donor were sequenced, and roughly 20% of those sequences were non-productive. About 280 gigabases of sequencing data and 80 million or so unique TCR sequences were included in an early release covering several hundred HLA-typed donors. About five DR-DQ haplotypes were treated as single units for association and clustering because of strong linkage in the cohort. A later genetic analysis used genome-wide SNP genotypes for about 60% of the 666 donors, treating that subset as a discovery cohort. An earlier analysis of approximately 640 of the donors applied high-throughput TCR beta sequencing to assess whether each TCR beta V gene segment acted as functional or pseudogenic. Typing coverage differed by locus: A, B, C, DRB1 and DQB1 were typed in about 629-640 donors, DQA1 in 500 to 550, DPA1 in over 600, and DPB1 in 400 to 480. HLA typing covered class I and class II loci at four-digit resolution. In the later analysis, no new phenotypic data were used to find candidate immune exposures; instead, reliance was placed on TCR beta sequences and their occurrence across donors. The study combined high-throughput TCR immunosequencing, statistical association of individual TCRs with disease status, and machine learning to predict cytomegalovirus infection status. The study was designed to test whether signatures of past pathogen exposure could be identified by cataloging public T cell receptors. To study patterns of TCR occurrence, a later analysis re-analyzed previously published TCR beta repertoires from 500 to 850 donors and added high-resolution HLA genotyping. Every discovery cohort repertoire had been produced on one sequencing platform. In addition to the first cohort of hundreds of subjects, a separate validation cohort of 120 different subjects was used. Donor age, sex, ethnicity and CMV serostatus were compiled together with the repertoire data. The study used immunosequencing to profile the T cell repertoires of more than 650 subjects and linked those repertoires to cytomegalovirus serostatus. The investigation overall reported the following: In a later analysis, HLA-associated TCR beta chains showed more clonal expansion and lower generation probabilities than non-associated chains that were equally common. According to a later analysis, most CMV-associated TCR beta chains appeared to be HLA-restricted, and the HLA associations seemed to be driven largely by CMV exposure. Specific HLA alleles were associated with 15,000 to 20,000 TCR beta sequences at a false discovery rate of 0.05 in a later analysis. The earlier analysis of 587 of the donors excluded roughly 16 rarely observed V segments, including chromosome 9 orphons, because counts were too low. Correlated functional status among segregating V segments might be attributable to linkage disequilibrium, but an unknown experimental factor could not be ruled out. A group of highly shared sequence variants was considered likely to be a technical artifact of the sequencing pipeline. Assigning TCR associations to individual alleles was difficult when HLA alleles, especially DR and DQ, strongly co-occurred. The study gave a list of around 170 TCR beta chains associated with cytomegalovirus. Immune exposure information for the cohort was limited to CMV serostatus. Most TCR sequences were seen in very few donors, while some public TCRs were found in many individuals. In a later analysis, several top co-occurrence clusters were reported to appear linked to parvovirus B19, influenza, CMV and Epstein-Barr virus. A later genetic analysis associated a missense DCLRE1C variant with V-gene and J-gene trimming of TCR beta chains, and an independent cohort replicated the association. Broadly in line with IMGT annotations, most TCR beta V segments showed up in productive rearrangements about 87% or about 30% of the time in an earlier analysis of around 550 of the donors. In this cohort, only TCR beta chains were sequenced, and detectable features were limited by the absence of alpha or paired-chain data. Because some donors lacked HLA typing at each locus, the association tests relied only on the typed subset. In vitro tests confirmed that a few of the cytomegalovirus-associated TCR beta chains recognize cytomegalovirus antigens. According to a later genetic analysis, donors in an Asian-associated ancestry cluster had fewer N-insertions in productive TCRs than the approximately 610-donor mean. Cytomegalovirus status was reported to be diagnosed by the classifier with high specificity and sensitivity in both the original and validation cohorts. A further reported finding was that TCR beta sequences accurately predicted the HLA-A and HLA-B alleles for most subjects in the first cohort. Roughly uniform sequencing depth across donors was assumed in presence/absence analyses, although this assumption may not hold. According to the authors, the approach could potentially be generalized to other disease states and immunological phenotypes. Some IMGT-functional V segments, including TRBV6-2 and TRBV6-3, could not be distinguished by the 87-base-pair reads and were therefore excluded. In a later analysis, TCR association rates were found to vary across HLA loci, with the most associated TCRs seen for DRB1 alleles and the fewest for HLA-C alleles.

The library was made by the immunoSEQ multiplex PCR assay. For the multiplex PCR, a mixture combining 60 forward primers for TCR Vbeta segments and 13 reverse primers for TCR Jbeta segments was used. The CDR3 region of rearranged TCR beta genes was amplified from genomic DNA by a multiplex PCR assay. The Illumina HiSeq System was used to sequence the amplified TCR beta libraries as 87-base-pair reads. As for the authors' bioinformatics: Across the 700 or so repertoires, a later analysis counted 80 million or so unique TCR beta chains, around 11 million of which were shared by at least two donors. Raw reads were error-corrected and collapsed into unique sequences by a nearest-neighbor algorithm in which closely related sequences were merged to remove PCR and sequencing errors. To assign V, D and J gene segments, CDR3 sequences were aligned to IMGT reference sequences. For a sequence to be retained, a match of at least six nucleotides was required to both a V gene segment and a J gene segment. A rearrangement counted as productive if the CDR3 had no stop codons and remained in frame with V and J, and every other rearrangement counted as non-productive. CDR3 was defined according to IMGT convention as the region running from the second conserved V-encoded cysteine to the conserved J-encoded phenylalanine. Sequences without an unambiguous match to a single V gene segment were excluded from the earlier analysis of about 600 of the donors. An earlier analysis of 587 of the donors classified V segments as functional when productive rearrangements were above 56.7% and as segregating when the standard deviation between donors was above 5%. A statistical classification framework was built for diagnosing cytomegalovirus status from the catalog of TCR beta chain sequences. V and J gene assignment, in a later analysis, came from comparing TCR nucleotide sequences with IMGT/GENE-DB human TR gene sequences. A later analysis assigned CDR3 sequences and most-parsimonious VDJ recombination scenarios with the TCRdist pipeline. In a later analysis, every TCR beta chain was defined by the combination of its CDR3 amino acid sequence and its V-gene family, and reads without a unique V-gene family were dropped. In a later analysis, fewer than 600 highly shared, low-generation-probability nucleotide sequences were removed to address suspected cross-contamination and a sequencing artifact. For each public chain, a later analysis derived a clonal expansion index from normalized ranks of inferred template counts within each repertoire. Generation probabilities in a later analysis came from a VDJ recombination model fitted to out-of-frame rearrangements, and those results were checked against IGoR. Hypergeometric tests were used in a later analysis to score TCR-TCR, TCR-HLA and TCR-CMV co-occurrence, with a repertoire-size bias correction applied to the TCR pairs. To estimate false discovery rates, a later analysis permuted the HLA or CMV assignments 20 times. In a later analysis, co-occurring TCRs were grouped with DBSCAN, and TCRdist sequence similarity was added when clustering was performed within HLA-allele-positive subsets. Repertoires with fewer than 30,000 or more than 120,000 public chains were left out of co-occurrence clustering, as were five repertoires with anomalous nucleotide sharing. The source is immuneACCESS, and TCRdb retained only in-frame sequences with V and J called. Part of the clones is not carried over; for the studies checked, unresolved V genes explain less than half of this, and the remainder is unexplained. For V, J and clone size, that table is used; D and trimming come from the DNA. The sample records 95,000 to 120,000 clones, 70% to 85% of which are singletons. 2% to 3% of the sample goes to the ten largest clones.

The germline V gene specifies MNHEY as CDR1 and SVGAGI as CDR2. Trimming at the junction amounts to 2 bases on V and 4 bases on J, and the germline ends lie 17 bases apart. The CDR3 sequence holds 16 residues, the cysteine and phenylalanine included. Only CDR3 DNA remains: 48 bases, in frame from the first base. The cohort consisted of some 670 healthy bone marrow donors. All cohort members were sampled while nominally healthy, although unrecorded immune exposures were likely present. The donor tested CMV seronegative and was one of the 352 seronegative cohort members. A peripheral blood sample was provided by each donor, and peripheral blood mononuclear cells were used for TCR beta sequencing. Genomic DNA was extracted from the blood cell samples with the Qiagen DNeasy Blood Extraction Kit. As to this clone: Its cognate antigen has yet to be identified. Nothing much larger sits one base from this clone, and base qualities are not available.

Specimen: PBMCs. The chain links TRBV6-5 with TRBJ2-5, and TRBD1 may be the D gene, going by 6 matching bases. The clonotype comes from a woman aged 18-29 years in good health and CMV-seronegative. The sequenced DNA: TGTGCCAGCAGTTACACCGTCGACAGGAGTCTAGAGACCCAGTACTTC. Its amino acids are CASSYTVDRSLETQYF.